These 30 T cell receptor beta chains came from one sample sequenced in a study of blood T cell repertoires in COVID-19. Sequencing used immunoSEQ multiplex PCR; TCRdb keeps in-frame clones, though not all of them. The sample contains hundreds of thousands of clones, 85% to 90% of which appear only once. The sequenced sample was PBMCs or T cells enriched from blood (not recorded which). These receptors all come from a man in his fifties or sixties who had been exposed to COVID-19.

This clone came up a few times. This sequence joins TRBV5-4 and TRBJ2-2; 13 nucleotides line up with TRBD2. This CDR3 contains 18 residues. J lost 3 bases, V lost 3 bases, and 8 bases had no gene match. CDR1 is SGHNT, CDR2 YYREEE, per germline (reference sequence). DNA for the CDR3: TGTGCCAGCAGCTGGGGACTAGCGGGATCCCCGGACACCGGGGAGCTGTTTTTT. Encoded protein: CASSWGLAGSPDTGELFF. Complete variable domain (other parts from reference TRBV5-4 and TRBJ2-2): ETGVTQSPTHLIKTRGQQVTLRCSSQSGHNTVSWYQQALGQGPQFIFQYYREEENGRGNFPPRFSGLQFPNYSSELNVNALELDDSALYLCASSWGLAGSPDTGELFFGEGSRLTVL.

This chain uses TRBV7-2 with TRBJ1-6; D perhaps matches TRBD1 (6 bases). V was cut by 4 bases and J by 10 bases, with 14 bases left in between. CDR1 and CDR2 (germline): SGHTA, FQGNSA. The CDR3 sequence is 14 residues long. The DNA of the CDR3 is TGTGCCAGCAGCTCCACAGGGTTGGACTCACCCCTCCACTTT. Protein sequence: CASSSTGLDSPLHF. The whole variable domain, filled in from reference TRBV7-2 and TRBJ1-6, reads GAGVSQSPSNKVTEKGKDVELRCDPISGHTALYWYRQSLGQGLEFLIYFQGNSAPDKSGLPSDRFSAERTGGSVSTLTIQRTQQEDSAVYLCASSSTGLDSPLHFGNGTRLTVT.

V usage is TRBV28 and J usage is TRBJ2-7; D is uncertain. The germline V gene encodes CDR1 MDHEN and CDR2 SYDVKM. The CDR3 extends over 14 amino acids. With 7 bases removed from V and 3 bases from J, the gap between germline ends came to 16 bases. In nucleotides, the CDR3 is TGTGCCAGCACTCCTGCCGGGTTATACTACGAGCAGTACGTC. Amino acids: CASTPAGLYYEQYV.

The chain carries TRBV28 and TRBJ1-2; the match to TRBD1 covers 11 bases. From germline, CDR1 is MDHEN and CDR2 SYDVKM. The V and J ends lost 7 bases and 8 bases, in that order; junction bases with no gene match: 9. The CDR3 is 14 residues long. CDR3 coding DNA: TGTGCCAGCACCCCGGGACAGGGGGGAATCGGCTACACCTTC. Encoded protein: CASTPGQGGIGYTF.

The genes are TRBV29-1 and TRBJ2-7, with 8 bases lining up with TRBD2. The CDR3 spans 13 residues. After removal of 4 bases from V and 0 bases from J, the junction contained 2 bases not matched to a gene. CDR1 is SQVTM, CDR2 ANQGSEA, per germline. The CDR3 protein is CSVVLAGSYEQYV. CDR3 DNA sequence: TGCAGCGTTGTGCTAGCGGGCTCCTACGAGCAGTACGTC.

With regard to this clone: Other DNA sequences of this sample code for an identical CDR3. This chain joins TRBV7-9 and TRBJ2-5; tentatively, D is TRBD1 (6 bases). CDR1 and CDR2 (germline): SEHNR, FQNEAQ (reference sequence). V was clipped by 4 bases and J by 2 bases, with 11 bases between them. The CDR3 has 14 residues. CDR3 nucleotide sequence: TGTGCCAGCAGCTCATACAGGGAGCAAGAGACCCAGTACTTC. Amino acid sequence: CASSSYREQETQYF.

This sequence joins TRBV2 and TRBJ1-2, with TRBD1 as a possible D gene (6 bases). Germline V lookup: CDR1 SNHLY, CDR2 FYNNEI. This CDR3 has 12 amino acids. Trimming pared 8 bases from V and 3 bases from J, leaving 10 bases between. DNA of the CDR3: TGTGCCAGCCAACAGGGAGACTATGGCTACACCTTC. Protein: CASQQGDYGYTF.

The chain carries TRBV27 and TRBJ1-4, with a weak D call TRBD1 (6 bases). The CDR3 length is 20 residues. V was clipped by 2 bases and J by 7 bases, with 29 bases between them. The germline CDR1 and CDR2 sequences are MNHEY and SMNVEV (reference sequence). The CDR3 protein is CASSLISGGADSSAGEKLFF. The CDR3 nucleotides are TGTGCCAGCAGTTTAATCTCCGGGGGGGCTGATTCTTCTGCTGGTGAAAAACTGTTTTTT.

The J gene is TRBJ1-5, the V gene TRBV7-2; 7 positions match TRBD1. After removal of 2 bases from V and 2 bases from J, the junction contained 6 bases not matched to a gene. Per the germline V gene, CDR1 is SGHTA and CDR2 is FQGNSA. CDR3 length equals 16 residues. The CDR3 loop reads CASSLTGARGNQPQHF. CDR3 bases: TGTGCCAGCAGCTTAACAGGGGCGCGGGGCAATCAGCCCCAGCATTTT.

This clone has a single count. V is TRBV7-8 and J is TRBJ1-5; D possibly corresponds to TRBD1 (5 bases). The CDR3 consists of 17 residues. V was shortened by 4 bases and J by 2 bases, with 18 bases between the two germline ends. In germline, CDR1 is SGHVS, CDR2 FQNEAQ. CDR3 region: CASSSLGGVRGNQPQHF. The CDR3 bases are TGTGCCAGCAGCTCCCTGGGGGGGGTTAGGGGCAATCAGCCCCAGCATTTT.

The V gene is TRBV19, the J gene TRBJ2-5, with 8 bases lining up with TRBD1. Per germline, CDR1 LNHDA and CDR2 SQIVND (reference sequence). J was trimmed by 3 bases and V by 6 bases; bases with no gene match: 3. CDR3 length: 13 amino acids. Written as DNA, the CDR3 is TGTGCCAGTAGGACGACAGGGGAAGAGACCCAGTACTTC. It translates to CASRTTGEETQYF.

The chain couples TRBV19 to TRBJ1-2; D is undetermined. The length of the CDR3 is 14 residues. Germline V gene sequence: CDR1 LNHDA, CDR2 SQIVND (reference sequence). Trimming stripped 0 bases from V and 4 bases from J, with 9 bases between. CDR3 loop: CASSIDSTTYGYTF. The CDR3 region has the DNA TGTGCCAGTAGTATAGATTCGACAACCTATGGCTACACCTTC.

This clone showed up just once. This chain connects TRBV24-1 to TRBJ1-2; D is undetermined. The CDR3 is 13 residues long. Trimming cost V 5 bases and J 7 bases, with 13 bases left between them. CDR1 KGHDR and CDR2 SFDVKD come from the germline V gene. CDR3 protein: CATSGEGALGYTF. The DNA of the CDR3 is TGTGCCACCAGTGGGGAGGGCGCACTTGGCTACACCTTC.

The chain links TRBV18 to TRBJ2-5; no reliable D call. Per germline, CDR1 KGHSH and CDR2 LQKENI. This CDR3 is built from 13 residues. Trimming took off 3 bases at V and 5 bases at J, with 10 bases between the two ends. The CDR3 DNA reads TGTGCCAGCTCACCTTTCGAGGAGGAGACCCAGTACTTC. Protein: CASSPFEEETQYF.

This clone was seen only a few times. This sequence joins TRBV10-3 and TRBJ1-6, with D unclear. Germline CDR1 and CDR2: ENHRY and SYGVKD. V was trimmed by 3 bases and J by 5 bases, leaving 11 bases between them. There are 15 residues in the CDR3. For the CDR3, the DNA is TGTGCCATCAGTGAACAAAGCAGGAATAATTCACCCCTCCACTTT. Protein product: CAISEQSRNNSPLHF.

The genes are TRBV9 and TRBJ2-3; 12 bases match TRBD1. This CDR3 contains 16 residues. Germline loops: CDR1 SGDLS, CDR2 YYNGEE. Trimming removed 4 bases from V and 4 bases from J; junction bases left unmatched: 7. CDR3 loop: CASSLGTGGAADTQYF. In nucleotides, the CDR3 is TGTGCCAGCAGCCTCGGGACAGGGGGCGCGGCAGATACGCAGTATTTT. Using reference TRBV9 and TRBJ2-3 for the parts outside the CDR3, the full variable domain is DSGVTQTPKHLITATGQRVTLRCSPRSGDLSVYWYQQSLDQGLQFLIQYYNGEERAKGNILERFSAQQFPDLHSELNLSSLELGDSALYFCASSLGTGGAADTQYFGPGTRLTVL.

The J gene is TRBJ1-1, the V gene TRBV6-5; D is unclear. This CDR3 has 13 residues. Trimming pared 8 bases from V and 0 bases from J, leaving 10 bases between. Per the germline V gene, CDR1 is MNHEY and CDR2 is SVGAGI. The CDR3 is CASRRLLNTEAFF. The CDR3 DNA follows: TGTGCCAGCCGCCGGTTGCTGAACACTGAAGCTTTCTTT.

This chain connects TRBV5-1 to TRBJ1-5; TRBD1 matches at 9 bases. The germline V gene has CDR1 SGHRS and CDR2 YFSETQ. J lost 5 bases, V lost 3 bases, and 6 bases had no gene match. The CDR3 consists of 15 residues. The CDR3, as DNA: TGCGCCAGCAGCTCCACAGGGGGCATCGATCAGCCCCAGCATTTT. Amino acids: CASSSTGGIDQPQHF.

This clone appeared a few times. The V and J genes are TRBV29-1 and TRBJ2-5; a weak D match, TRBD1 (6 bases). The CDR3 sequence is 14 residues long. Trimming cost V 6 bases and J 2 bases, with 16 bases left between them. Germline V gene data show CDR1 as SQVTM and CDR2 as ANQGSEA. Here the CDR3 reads CSVSYRETQETQYF. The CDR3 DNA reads TGCAGCGTAAGCTACAGGGAGACTCAAGAGACCCAGTACTTC.

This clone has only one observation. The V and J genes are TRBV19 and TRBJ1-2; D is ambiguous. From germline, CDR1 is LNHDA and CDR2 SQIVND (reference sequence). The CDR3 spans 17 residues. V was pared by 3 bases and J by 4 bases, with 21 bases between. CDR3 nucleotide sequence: TGTGCCAGTAGTATGGGGTCACGGGCTGGGAGTCTCTATGGCTACACCTTC. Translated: CASSMGSRAGSLYGYTF.

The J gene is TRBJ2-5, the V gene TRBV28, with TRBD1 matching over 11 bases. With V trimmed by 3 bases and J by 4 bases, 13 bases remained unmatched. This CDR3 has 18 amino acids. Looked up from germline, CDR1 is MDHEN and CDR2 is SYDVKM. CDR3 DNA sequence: TGTGCCAGCAGTTTTAATCCTAAATCGGGACAGGGGGTAGAGACCCAGTACTTC. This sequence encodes CASSFNPKSGQGVETQYF.

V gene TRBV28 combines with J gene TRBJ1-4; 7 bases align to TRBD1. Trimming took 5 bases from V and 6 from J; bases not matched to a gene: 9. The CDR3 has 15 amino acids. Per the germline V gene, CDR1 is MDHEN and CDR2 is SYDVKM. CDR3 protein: CASSAPGGSDEKLFF. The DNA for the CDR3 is TGTGCCAGCAGTGCGCCAGGGGGATCGGATGAAAAACTGTTTTTT.

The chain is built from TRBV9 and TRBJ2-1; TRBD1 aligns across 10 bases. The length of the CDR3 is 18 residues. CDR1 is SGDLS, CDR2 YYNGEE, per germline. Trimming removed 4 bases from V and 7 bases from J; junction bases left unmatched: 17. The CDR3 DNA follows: TGTGCCAGCAGCCATCCTTCACAATCGGGACAGGGGAGTAATGAGCAGTTCTTC. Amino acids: CASSHPSQSGQGSNEQFF.

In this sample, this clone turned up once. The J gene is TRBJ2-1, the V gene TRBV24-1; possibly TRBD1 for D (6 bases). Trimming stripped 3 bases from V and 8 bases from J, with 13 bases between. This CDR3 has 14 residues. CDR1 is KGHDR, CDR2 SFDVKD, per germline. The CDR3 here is CATSDPRTVDEQFF. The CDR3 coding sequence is TGTGCCACCAGTGATCCCCGGACAGTAGATGAGCAGTTCTTC.

CDR3 sequence reads: CASSRTRRRAYNSPLHF. The CDR3 DNA follows: TGTGCCAGCAGTCGAACGAGGAGACGCGCGTATAATTCACCCCTCCACTTT. This sequence joins TRBV14 and TRBJ1-6; D remains ambiguous. Germline V CDR1 and CDR2: SGHDN, FVKESK. With 6 bases removed from V and 4 bases from J, the gap between germline ends came to 19 bases. The CDR3 is made up of 17 amino acids.

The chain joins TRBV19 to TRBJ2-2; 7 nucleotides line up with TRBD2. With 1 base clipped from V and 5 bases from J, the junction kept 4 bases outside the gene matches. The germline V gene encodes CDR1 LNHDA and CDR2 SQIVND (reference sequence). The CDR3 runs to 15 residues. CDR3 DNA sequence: TGTGCCAGTAGTATAGCGGGGGGTCGAACCGGGGAGCTGTTTTTT. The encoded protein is CASSIAGGRTGELFF.

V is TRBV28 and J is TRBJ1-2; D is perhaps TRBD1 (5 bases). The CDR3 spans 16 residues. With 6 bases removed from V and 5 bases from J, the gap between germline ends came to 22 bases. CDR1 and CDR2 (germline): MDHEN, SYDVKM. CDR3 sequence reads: CASRDLHRGGSYGYTF. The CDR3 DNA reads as TGTGCCAGCAGAGATCTACATCGGGGGGGGTCTTATGGCTACACCTTC.

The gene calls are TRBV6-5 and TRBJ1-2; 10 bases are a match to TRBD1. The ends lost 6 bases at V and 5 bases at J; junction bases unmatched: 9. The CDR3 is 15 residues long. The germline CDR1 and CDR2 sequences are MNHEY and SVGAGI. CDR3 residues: CASRSDRGQGYGYTF. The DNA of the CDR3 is TGTGCCAGCAGGTCCGACAGGGGGCAAGGGTATGGCTACACCTTC.

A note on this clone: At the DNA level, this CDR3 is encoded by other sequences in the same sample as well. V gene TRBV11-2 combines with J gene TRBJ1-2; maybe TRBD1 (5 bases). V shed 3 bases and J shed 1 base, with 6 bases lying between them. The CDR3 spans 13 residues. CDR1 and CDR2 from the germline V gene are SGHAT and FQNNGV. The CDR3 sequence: CASSLGGNYGYTF. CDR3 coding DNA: TGTGCCAGCAGCTTGGGGGGTAACTATGGCTACACCTTC.

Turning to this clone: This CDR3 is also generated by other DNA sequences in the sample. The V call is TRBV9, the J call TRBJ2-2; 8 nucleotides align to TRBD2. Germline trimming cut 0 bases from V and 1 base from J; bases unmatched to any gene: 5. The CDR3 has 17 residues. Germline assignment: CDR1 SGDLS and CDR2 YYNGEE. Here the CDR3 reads CASSVVGLAGNTGELFF. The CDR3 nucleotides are TGTGCCAGCAGCGTAGTTGGTCTAGCGGGGAACACCGGGGAGCTGTTTTTT.